Following are 26 T cell receptor beta chains from one sample sequenced in a study of control samples from healthy donors and cancer patients. Sequencing used immunoSEQ multiplex PCR; TCRdb keeps in-frame clones, though not all of them. The sample contains 120,000 or so clones, about nine tenths of which appear only once. The sequencing input was blood. The origin of the receptors is a woman between 18 and 30 years old in good health.

This clone came up a few times. The chain recombines TRBV28 with TRBJ1-5; no definite D call. V lost 4 bases, J lost 5 bases, and 9 bases lay in between. From germline, CDR1 is MDHEN and CDR2 SYDVKM. This CDR3 is built from 13 residues. The CDR3 coding sequence is TGTGCCAGCAGTTCCCAATTAGATCAGCCCCAGCATTTT. It is translated as CASSSQLDQPQHF. The full variable domain, rest sourced from reference TRBV28 and TRBJ1-5, is DVKVTQSSRYLVKRTGEKVFLECVQDMDHENMFWYRQDPGLGLRLIYFSYDVKMKEKGDIPEGYSVSREKKERFSLILESASTNQTSMYLCASSSQLDQPQHFGDGTRLSIL.

The CDR3: CASSELGGPGETQYF. CDR3 nucleotide sequence: TGTGCCAGCAGTGAATTGGGGGGCCCAGGAGAGACCCAGTACTTC. This rearrangement joins TRBV25-1 to TRBJ2-5; possibly TRBD1 or TRBD2 for D (6 bases each). This CDR3 comprises 15 residues. Trimming pared 1 base from V and 4 bases from J, leaving 13 bases between. Germline-derived CDR1 and CDR2 are MGHDK and SYGVNS.

The chain employs TRBV29-1 and TRBJ2-3; tentative D call: TRBD2 (5 bases). CDR3 length: 13 amino acids. The V and J ends lost 7 bases and 2 bases respectively, with 13 bases between them. The V gene's germline CDR1 is SQVTM and CDR2 ANQGSEA. CDR3 bases: TGCAGCGCACTAGGACTTTCCACAGATACGCAGTATTTT. Encoded protein: CSALGLSTDTQYF.

The chain is built from TRBV7-2 and TRBJ2-2; possible D gene TRBD2, 6 bases. The CDR3 consists of 14 residues. CDR1 is SGHTA, CDR2 FQGNSA, per germline. V gave up 5 bases and J gave up 3 bases, with 10 bases separating them. CDR3 loop: CASSKTRDTGELFF. The CDR3 region has the DNA TGTGCCAGCAGCAAGACTAGGGACACCGGGGAGCTGTTTTTT.

V and J are TRBV5-6 and TRBJ2-3, with D tentatively TRBD2 (6 bases). Trimming stripped 6 bases from V and 3 bases from J, with 11 bases between. The germline V gene has CDR1 SGHDT and CDR2 YYEEEE. The CDR3 extends over 13 amino acids. CDR3 region: CASTWGGTDTQYF. CDR3 in DNA: TGTGCCAGCACTTGGGGAGGTACAGATACGCAGTATTTT.

The V and J genes are TRBV28 and TRBJ1-2, with 7 bases aligning to TRBD1. After removal of 3 bases from V and 1 base from J, the junction contained 5 bases not matched to a gene. Germline CDR1 and CDR2: MDHEN and SYDVKM. The length of the CDR3 is 15 residues. CDR3 amino acids: CASSFVSGGNYGYTF. The CDR3 nucleotides are TGTGCCAGCAGTTTTGTGTCAGGGGGTAACTATGGCTACACCTTC.

The rearrangement uses TRBV18 and TRBJ1-2; D perhaps matches TRBD1 (6 bases). Germline V gene data show CDR1 as KGHSH and CDR2 as LQKENI. This CDR3 is 15 amino acids long. Trimming removed 2 bases at V and 0 bases at J, with 10 bases between. The CDR3 is CASSPEGGTNYGYTF. The CDR3 region has the DNA TGTGCCAGCTCACCAGAGGGGGGCACTAACTATGGCTACACCTTC.

This clone was seen only once. This sequence joins TRBV19 and TRBJ2-7; D may correspond to TRBD1 or TRBD2 (6 bases each). This CDR3 spans 15 amino acids. The germline V and J ends were trimmed by 3 bases and 1 base, with 13 bases remaining between them. Germline-derived CDR1 and CDR2 are LNHDA and SQIVND (reference sequence). CDR3 amino acids: CASSIKGGPSYEQYF. The CDR3 nucleotides are TGTGCCAGTAGTATTAAGGGGGGCCCATCCTACGAGCAGTACTTC.

This sequence joins TRBV6-2 or TRBV6-3 and TRBJ2-3; a possible D gene is TRBD2 (5 bases). The CDR3 is 12 residues long. V lost 2 bases, J lost 5 bases, and 5 bases lay in between. The germline gives CDR1 MNHEY, CDR2 SVGEGT. DNA for the CDR3: TGTGCCAGCAGTTACGCGGGAGATACGCAGTATTTT. Encoded protein: CASSYAGDTQYF.

The chain recombines TRBV20-1 with TRBJ2-2; 8 bases match TRBD2. The CDR3 is made up of 15 amino acids. Germline CDR1 and CDR2: DFQATT and SNEGSKA (reference sequence). J was trimmed by 1 base and V by 3 bases; bases with no gene match: 4. The CDR3 here is CSASPGLGNTGELFF. CDR3 nucleotide sequence: TGCAGTGCTAGTCCGGGACTAGGGAACACCGGGGAGCTGTTTTTT.

The count of this clone is one. The chain combines TRBV5-1 with TRBJ2-7; D ambiguous. Trimming pared 1 base from V and 2 bases from J, leaving 10 bases between. The CDR3 runs to 14 residues. CDR1 and CDR2 from the germline V gene are SGHRS and YFSETQ. CDR3 sequence (DNA): TGCGCCAGCAGCTTGAATGACCGAGCCTACGAGCAGTACTTC. Its translation: CASSLNDRAYEQYF.

The CDR3 here is CASSWGTSGRAGDTQYF. The CDR3 region has the DNA TGTGCCAGCAGCTGGGGGACTAGCGGGAGGGCCGGAGATACGCAGTATTTT. The J gene is TRBJ2-3, the V gene TRBV7-6, with 16 bases lining up with TRBD2. Losses at the gene ends were 4 bases for V and 5 bases for J; bases not matched to a gene: 6. Germline CDR1 is SGHVS and CDR2 is FNYEAQ. The CDR3 consists of 17 residues.

This clone was seen only once. V usage is TRBV18 and J usage is TRBJ1-6; 9 nucleotides line up with TRBD1. Germline V lookup: CDR1 KGHSH, CDR2 LQKENI. The CDR3 runs to 15 residues. The ends lost 3 bases at V and 8 bases at J; junction bases unmatched: 5. The CDR3: CASSPRTGADSPLHF. The CDR3 region has the DNA TGTGCCAGCTCACCGCGGACAGGGGCGGATTCACCCCTCCACTTT.

This clone was counted between two and nine times. The chain couples TRBV7-9 to TRBJ1-6, with D possibly being TRBD1 (6 bases). Trimming pared 5 bases from V and 5 bases from J, leaving 13 bases between. Per the germline V gene, CDR1 is SEHNR and CDR2 is FQNEAQ (reference sequence). The CDR3 runs to 15 residues. Written as DNA, the CDR3 is TGTGCCAGCAGCGAAGGGGGGAAGGATAATTCACCCCTCCACTTT. This gives the protein CASSEGGKDNSPLHF.

The rearrangement joins TRBV28 to TRBJ1-6, with D tentatively TRBD1 (5 bases). The V end lost 6 bases, the J end lost 5 bases, and 20 bases lay between the germline ends. CDR3 length: 17 amino acids. CDR1 is MDHEN, CDR2 SYDVKM, per germline. The DNA of the CDR3 is TGTGCCAGCAGAGCACCGGGACTACCTCTACATAATTCACCCCTCCACTTT. This codes for CASRAPGLPLHNSPLHF.

The J gene is TRBJ1-4, the V gene TRBV28; the D is unclear. Germline lookup yields CDR1 MDHEN and CDR2 SYDVKM. There are 16 residues in the CDR3. The V end was cut by 3 bases, the J end by 4 bases, with 15 bases between. The DNA of the CDR3 is TGTGCCAGCAGTTTGGCTGACACCGCCTATAATGAAAAACTGTTTTTT. It specifies CASSLADTAYNEKLFF.

The chain has TRBV11-2 and TRBJ2-3; 7 nucleotides agree with TRBD1. The V gene's germline CDR1 is SGHAT and CDR2 FQNNGV. The CDR3 spans 12 residues. Germline trimming cut 6 bases from V and 6 bases from J; bases unmatched to any gene: 3. DNA for the CDR3: TGTGCCAGCAGTCAGGGGGTCGATACGCAGTATTTT. Protein product: CASSQGVDTQYF.

The rearrangement uses TRBV19 and TRBJ1-1; TRBD1 might be the D (6 bases). This CDR3 region has 14 residues. The germline V gene has CDR1 LNHDA and CDR2 SQIVND (reference sequence). The V end was cut by 5 bases, the J end by 1 base, with 11 bases between. CDR3 amino acids: CASSFGRGNTEAFF. The DNA for the CDR3 is TGTGCCAGTAGTTTCGGCAGGGGGAACACTGAAGCTTTCTTT. The whole variable domain, filled in from reference TRBV19 and TRBJ1-1, reads DGGITQSPKYLFRKEGQNVTLSCEQNLNHDAMYWYRQDPGQGLRLIYYSQIVNDFQKGDIAEGYSVSREKKESFPLTVTSAQKNPTAFYLCASSFGRGNTEAFFGQGTRLTVV.

The DNA of the CDR3 is TGTGCCAGCAGCTTAGTTTATTTGCGGGACTCGATGTCAGATACGCAGTATTTT. Protein product: CASSLVYLRDSMSDTQYF. The chain couples TRBV11-2 to TRBJ2-3; perhaps TRBD2 as D (6 bases). The CDR3 is made up of 18 amino acids. CDR1 and CDR2 (germline): SGHAT, FQNNGV. Trimming took 1 base from V and 4 from J, leaving 21 bases between them.

The chain combines TRBV28 with TRBJ2-1; 11 bases are shared with TRBD2. Germline V gene sequence: CDR1 MDHEN, CDR2 SYDVKM. The CDR3 runs to 15 residues. The junction had 4 bases not matched to a gene; V was cut back by 5 bases and J by 4 bases. CDR3 in DNA: TGTGCCAGCAGTCTAGGGACTAGCGGATACAATGAGCAGTTCTTC. The encoded protein is CASSLGTSGYNEQFF.

The chain is built from TRBV28 and TRBJ1-1; D not resolved. This CDR3 contains 13 residues. The ends were cut back, 6 bases at V and 8 bases at J, with 16 bases in the middle. CDR1 MDHEN and CDR2 SYDVKM come from the germline V gene. The CDR3 is CASRRDPRAEAFF. DNA for the CDR3: TGTGCCAGCAGAAGAGATCCGAGGGCCGAAGCTTTCTTT.

Comment on this clone: The same CDR3 is also encoded by other DNA sequences in this sample. V usage is TRBV18 and J usage is TRBJ2-2; 8 nucleotides match TRBD2. CDR1 KGHSH and CDR2 LQKENI come from the germline V gene. The CDR3 sequence is 15 residues long. With V trimmed by 3 bases and J by 0 bases, 0 bases remained unmatched. The CDR3 loop reads CASSPGLANTGELFF. DNA of the CDR3: TGTGCCAGCTCACCGGGACTAGCGAACACCGGGGAGCTGTTTTTT.

This clone has at least ten counts. The chain couples TRBV7-9 to TRBJ1-4, with D possibly being TRBD1 (6 bases). The V gene's germline CDR1 is SEHNR and CDR2 FQNEAQ (reference sequence). The CDR3 is 14 amino acids. With 5 bases removed from V and 11 bases from J, the gap between germline ends came to 18 bases. CDR3 DNA sequence: TGTGCCAGCAGCCACGGGGCAGGGGAAGGGAAACTGTTTTTT. Translation gives CASSHGAGEGKLFF.

In this sample, this clone turned up a few times. This chain connects TRBV7-3 to TRBJ2-6; perhaps TRBD2 as D (6 bases). Trimming took 2 bases from V and 2 from J, leaving 10 bases between them. This CDR3 is built from 16 residues. In germline, CDR1 is SGHTA, CDR2 FQGTGA. CDR3 in amino acids: CASSLGGPPGANVLTF. The CDR3 DNA follows: TGTGCCAGCAGCTTAGGAGGGCCCCCTGGGGCCAACGTCCTGACTTTC. The entire variable domain, with the rest obtained from reference TRBV7-3 and TRBJ2-6, is as follows: GAGVSQTPSNKVTEKGKYVELRCDPISGHTALYWYRQSLGQGPEFLIYFQGTGAADDSGLPNDRFFAVRPEGSVSTLKIQRTERGDSAVYLCASSLGGPPGANVLTFGAGSRLTVL.

This clone was found once. The chain couples TRBV18 to TRBJ2-3; 8 bases are shared with TRBD2. Germline CDR1 KGHSH, CDR2 LQKENI. The CDR3 loop spans 15 amino acids. Losses at the gene ends were 1 base for V and 5 bases for J; bases not matched to a gene: 5. CDR3 nucleotide sequence: TGTGCCAGCTCACCACTCGGGGGGGCCGAAGATACGCAGTATTTT. Protein: CASSPLGGAEDTQYF.

J is TRBJ2-7 and V is TRBV19, with 7 positions matching TRBD1. The CDR3 is made up of 15 amino acids. The germline V gene encodes CDR1 LNHDA and CDR2 SQIVND (reference sequence). The trim removed 5 bases at V and 2 bases at J, leaving 9 bases unmatched. The DNA for the CDR3 is TGTGCCAGTAGTCCCTCCCCAGGGGGACCCTACGAGCAGTACTTC. As protein: CASSPSPGGPYEQYF.